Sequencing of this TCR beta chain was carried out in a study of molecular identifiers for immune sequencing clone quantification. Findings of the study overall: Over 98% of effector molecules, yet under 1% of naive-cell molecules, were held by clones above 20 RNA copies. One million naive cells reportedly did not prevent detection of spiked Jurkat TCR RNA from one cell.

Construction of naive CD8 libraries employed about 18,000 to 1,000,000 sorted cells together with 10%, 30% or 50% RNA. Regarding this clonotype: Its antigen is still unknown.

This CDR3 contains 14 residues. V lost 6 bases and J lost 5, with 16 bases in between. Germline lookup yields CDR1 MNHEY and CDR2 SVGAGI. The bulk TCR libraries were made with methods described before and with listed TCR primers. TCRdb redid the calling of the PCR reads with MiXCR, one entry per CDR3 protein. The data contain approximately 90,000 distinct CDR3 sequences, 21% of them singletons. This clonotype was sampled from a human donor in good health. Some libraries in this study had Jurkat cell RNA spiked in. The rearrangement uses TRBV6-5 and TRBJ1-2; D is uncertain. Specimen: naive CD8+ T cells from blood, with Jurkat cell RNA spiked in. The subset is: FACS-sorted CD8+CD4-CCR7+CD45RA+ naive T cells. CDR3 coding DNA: TGTGCCAGCAGGTTGGCGGCTGAGCTTTATGGCTACACCTTC. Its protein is CASRLAAELYGYTF.